The 22 T cell receptor beta chains presented below share a single source sample, sequenced in a study of blood T cell repertoires in COVID-19. TCRdb keeps only in-frame clones here, not all; method: immunoSEQ multiplex PCR. Here the sample spans about 180,000 clones, less than 90% being singletons. The sample was peripheral blood. The receptors shown here come from a man aged 18-30 years with active or convalescent COVID-19.

This clone was observed a handful of times. The chain combines TRBV9 with TRBJ1-1; D gene ambiguous. The CDR3 runs to 15 residues. V was clipped by 0 bases and J by 1 base, with 10 bases between them. The germline V gene has CDR1 SGDLS and CDR2 YYNGEE. The chain's CDR3 is CASSVVPSWNTEAFF. CDR3 sequence (DNA): TGTGCCAGCAGCGTAGTCCCTTCTTGGAACACTGAAGCTTTCTTT.

This sequence joins TRBV19 and TRBJ1-4; 7 nucleotides line up with TRBD1. The CDR3 totals 12 residues. Trimming took 10 bases from V and 13 from J; bases not matched to a gene: 12. From germline, CDR1 is LNHDA and CDR2 SQIVND (reference sequence). This CDR3 is CATEDSTGSLFF. DNA for the CDR3: TGTGCCACCGAGGACTCGACAGGGTCACTGTTTTTT.

This chain uses TRBV5-1 with TRBJ2-5; 9 nucleotides agree with TRBD1. CDR3 size: 15 residues. V dropped 4 bases and J dropped 2; count of bases not matched to a gene: 6. Germline V gene data show CDR1 as SGHRS and CDR2 as YFSETQ. Here the CDR3 reads CASSTLTGGQETQYF. The CDR3 DNA is TGCGCCAGCAGCACCTTGACAGGGGGACAAGAGACCCAGTACTTC.

This sequence joins TRBV4-2 and TRBJ2-2; a weak D match, TRBD1 (6 bases). The CDR3 runs to 17 residues. Germline V gives CDR1 LGHNA, CDR2 YNFKEQ. The V end lost 3 bases, the J end lost 1 base, and 15 bases lay between the germline ends. The chain's CDR3 is CASSQSPDSRNTGELFF. The CDR3 coding sequence is TGTGCCAGCAGCCAGTCCCCGGACAGCCGGAACACCGGGGAGCTGTTTTTT.

In its sample, this clone was seen many times. The J gene is TRBJ2-7, the V gene TRBV3-1 (or the pseudogene TRBV3-2), with D possibly being TRBD1 (5 bases). This CDR3 has 14 residues. In germline, CDR1 is LGHDT, CDR2 YNNKEL (reference sequence). Trimming stripped 5 bases from V and 1 base from J, with 12 bases between. CDR3 loop: CASSKGAASYEQYF. CDR3 nucleotides: TGTGCCAGCAGCAAAGGGGCCGCGTCCTACGAGCAGTACTTC.

The genes are TRBV7-8 and TRBJ2-5, with TRBD1 identical over 7 bases. The CDR3 loop spans 13 amino acids. Per the germline V gene, CDR1 is SGHVS and CDR2 is FQNEAQ. V lost 5 bases and J lost 5; bases outside the gene matches: 5. DNA of the CDR3: TGTGCCAGCAGCCGGACAGGTTGGGAGACCCAGTACTTC. This codes for CASSRTGWETQYF.

This clone was seen a handful of times. The chain carries TRBV19 and TRBJ1-2; D call uncertain. CDR1 LNHDA and CDR2 SQIVND come from the germline V gene (reference sequence). Trimming left V 7 bases short and J 0 bases short, with 12 bases between. The CDR3 contains 14 residues. Here the CDR3 DNA reads TGTGCCAGTATTGAGGCCAGTGCTAACTATGGCTACACCTTC. It codes for CASIEASANYGYTF.

The V and J genes are TRBV6-2 or TRBV6-3 and TRBJ1-3; 10 bases are shared with TRBD1. Germline loops: CDR1 MNHEY, CDR2 SVGEGT. This CDR3 has 20 amino acids. The V and J ends lost 5 bases and 2 bases, in that order; junction bases with no gene match: 18. DNA for the CDR3: TGTGCCAGCAGTCCACGACTCGGGACAGGGGAGATTAAAACTGGAAACACCATATATTTT. It translates to CASSPRLGTGEIKTGNTIYF.

The chain has TRBV29-1 and TRBJ2-1; 12 positions match TRBD2. The V and J ends lost 5 bases and 10 bases, in that order; junction bases with no gene match: 9. CDR3 length equals 14 residues. CDR1 SQVTM and CDR2 ANQGSEA come from the germline V gene. The CDR3 DNA sequence: TGCAGCGTTCGACGCGGACTAGCGGGACCCGAGCAGTTCTTC. It is translated as CSVRRGLAGPEQFF.

The chain links TRBV7-2 to TRBJ2-1, with TRBD1 identical over 7 bases. With 2 bases clipped from V and 6 bases from J, the junction kept 10 bases outside the gene matches. The CDR3 loop spans 16 amino acids. Per the germline V gene, CDR1 is SGHTA and CDR2 is FQGNSA. The CDR3 loop reads CASSLWSGGKINEQFF. The CDR3 DNA reads TGTGCCAGCAGCTTATGGTCAGGGGGTAAAATCAATGAGCAGTTCTTC. The whole variable domain, remainder taken from reference TRBV7-2 and TRBJ2-1, is GAGVSQSPSNKVTEKGKDVELRCDPISGHTALYWYRQSLGQGLEFLIYFQGNSAPDKSGLPSDRFSAERTGGSVSTLTIQRTQQEDSAVYLCASSLWSGGKINEQFFGPGTRLTVL.

The rearrangement uses TRBV19 and TRBJ2-6; 9 bases map to TRBD1. J was trimmed by 0 bases and V by 7 bases; bases with no gene match: 16. The CDR3 spans 20 residues. The germline V gene has CDR1 LNHDA and CDR2 SQIVND (reference sequence). The CDR3 nucleotides read TGTGCCAGTACAATCCTCCTTGGGGGACAGGGTGTCTCTGGGGCCAACGTCCTGACTTTC. It specifies CASTILLGGQGVSGANVLTF.

The chain has TRBV19 and TRBJ1-1, with 7 bases that match TRBD1. V shed 6 bases and J 1 base; nucleotides not matched to a gene: 8. Germline V CDR1 and CDR2: LNHDA, SQIVND (reference sequence). CDR3 size: 15 residues. The CDR3 bases are TGTGCCAGTAGCTACACCGGGACAGCGAACACTGAAGCTTTCTTT. Translated, it gives CASSYTGTANTEAFF.

This clone was counted between two and nine times. The gene calls are TRBV7-9 and TRBJ1-4; D possibly corresponds to TRBD1 (5 bases). The CDR3 is made up of 14 amino acids. Trimming shortened V by 4 bases and J by 4 bases, and 10 bases separated the two germline ends. CDR1 and CDR2 (germline): SEHNR, FQNEAQ (reference sequence). The CDR3 loop is CASSSTANNEKLFF. DNA for the CDR3: TGTGCCAGCAGCTCGACAGCCAATAATGAAAAACTGTTTTTT. The full variable domain, with the rest looked up from reference TRBV7-9 and TRBJ1-4, is DTGVSQNPRHKITKRGQNVTFRCDPISEHNRLYWYRQTLGQGPEFLTYFQNEAQLEKSRLLSDRFSAERPKGSFSTLEIQRTEQGDSAMYLCASSSTANNEKLFFGSGTQLSVL.

In its sample, this clone was seen a few times. V is TRBV2 and J is TRBJ2-6, with 8 nucleotides matching TRBD1. There are 16 residues in the CDR3. CDR1 SNHLY and CDR2 FYNNEI come from the germline V gene. After removal of 7 bases from V and 0 bases from J, the junction contained 5 bases not matched to a gene. CDR3 sequence: CASKMDRASGANVLTF. DNA of the CDR3: TGTGCCAGCAAGATGGACAGGGCCTCTGGGGCCAACGTCCTGACTTTC.

The rearrangement uses TRBV5-6 and TRBJ2-5; D may be TRBD2 (5 bases). Trimming removed 0 bases at V and 2 bases at J, with 14 bases between. Germline V gives CDR1 SGHDT, CDR2 YYEEEE. The CDR3 loop spans 16 amino acids. CDR3 in DNA: TGTGCCAGCAGCTTGGTTCGGGGTTTCGGGCAAGAGACCCAGTACTTC. This gives the protein CASSLVRGFGQETQYF.

V is TRBV4-1 and J is TRBJ1-3; TRBD1 aligns across 9 bases. The J segment lost 0 bases and the V segment lost 2 bases, leaving 8 bases of the junction unmatched. Germline lookup yields CDR1 MGHRA and CDR2 YSYEKL. This CDR3 contains 18 residues. The CDR3 DNA reads as TGCGCCAGCAGCCAATTTACAGGGGGCGCGGGCTCTGGAAACACCATATATTTT. Amino acid sequence: CASSQFTGGAGSGNTIYF.

This CDR3 is CASSLSSGGYNEQFF. The CDR3 DNA is TGTGCCAGCAGTTTGTCTAGCGGGGGCTACAATGAGCAGTTCTTC. The chain uses TRBV27 and TRBJ2-1, with TRBD2 matching 10 bases. The CDR3 covers 15 residues. Germline lookup yields CDR1 MNHEY and CDR2 SMNVEV (reference sequence). V dropped 3 bases and J dropped 3; count of bases not matched to a gene: 2.

The chain carries TRBV30 and TRBJ1-2, with 8 bases lining up with TRBD1. The ends lost 1 base at V and 1 base at J; junction bases unmatched: 11. CDR3 length: 17 residues. Germline CDR1 GTSNPN, CDR2 SVGIG (reference sequence). The CDR3 bases are TGTGCCTGGAGTGGGGCTCGGGACAGGCAACTTAACTATGGCTACACCTTC. It is translated as CAWSGARDRQLNYGYTF. Using reference TRBV30 and TRBJ1-2 for the parts outside the CDR3, the full variable domain is SQTIHQWPATLVQPVGSPLSLECTVEGTSNPNLYWYRQAAGRGLQLLFYSVGIGQISSEVPQNLSASRPQDRQFILSSKKLLLSDSGFYLCAWSGARDRQLNYGYTFGSGTRLTVV.

The V gene is TRBV9, the J gene TRBJ2-7, with 9 bases fitting TRBD2. With 3 bases clipped from V and 5 bases from J, the junction kept 12 bases outside the gene matches. The CDR3 loop spans 16 amino acids. The germline gives CDR1 SGDLS, CDR2 YYNGEE. CDR3 bases: TGTGCCAGCAGCGCAACTCGGACTAGCGAGAGGGACGAGCAGTACTTC. This encodes CASSATRTSERDEQYF.

The rearrangement uses TRBV24-1 and TRBJ1-5; 8 bases agree with TRBD1. The V segment lost 4 bases and the J segment 5 bases; nucleotides outside the gene matches: 0. In germline, CDR1 is KGHDR, CDR2 SFDVKD. The CDR3 runs 13 residues. This chain's CDR3 is CATSETGDQPQHF. DNA of the CDR3: TGTGCCACCAGTGAGACAGGGGATCAGCCCCAGCATTTT.

This sequence joins TRBV7-3 and TRBJ1-6; 7 positions agree with TRBD1. V was pared by 2 bases and J by 6 bases, with 7 bases of the junction left unmatched. Germline CDR1 reads SGHTA; CDR2 reads FQGTGA. The CDR3 totals 16 residues. CDR3 in DNA: TGTGCCAGCAGCTTATACGGGGGACAGTTTAATTCACCCCTCCACTTT. Its translation is CASSLYGGQFNSPLHF.

The chain joins TRBV5-4 to TRBJ2-1; TRBD2 agrees at 11 bases. Trimming removed 0 bases from V and 9 bases from J; junction bases left unmatched: 5. This CDR3 has 15 amino acids. Germline assignment: CDR1 SGHNT and CDR2 YYREEE (reference sequence). In DNA form, the CDR3 reads TGTGCCAGCAGCTTGGAACTAGCGGGGGCGGGTGAGCAGTTCTTC. This codes for CASSLELAGAGEQFF.